The rows below give T cell receptor beta chains drawn from one sample of a study of T cell repertoires in cytomegalovirus infection. For these TCRs, the target antigens are not known. TCRdb reanalysed the reads using MiXCR and keeps one entry per CDR3 protein. This sample has 450,000 to 550,000 distinct CDR3 sequences, with about 42% found just once. This sample comprised cultured PBMCs, obtained from culture after CMV antigen stimulation. These TCRs come from a human donor in good health (CMV status not recorded). Some clones in this sample may be carry-over from other donors' samples. Both conserved end residues are trimmed from each CDR3.

j_gene	v_gene	CDR3aa
TRBJ1-1	TRBV6-1	ASSDGNKNTEAF
TRBJ2-1	TRBV5-4	ASSPPGQVYNEQF
TRBJ2-3	TRBV12-3/TRBV12-4	ASIPLATAQY
TRBJ2-3	TRBV29-1	SMTSTDTQY
TRBJ2-1	TRBV7-2	ASSSDPGANEQF
TRBJ2-1	TRBV7-9	ATDIAGGLNEQF
TRBJ2-2	TRBV7-2	ASSLKGGPNTGELF
TRBJ1-1	TRBV19	ASSITGQAF
TRBJ2-1	TRBV11-3	ASSSRAGKAEQF
TRBJ1-1	TRBV7-2	ASSLREGMNTEAF
TRBJ2-1	TRBV7-8	ASTLGSYNEQF
TRBJ1-2	TRBV12-3/TRBV12-4	ATGTPGGYGYT
TRBJ2-1	TRBV11-2	ASSPHSGNNEQF
TRBJ2-7	TRBV20-1	SLGDPSSYEQY
TRBJ2-1	TRBV7-6	ASSLGAGEPYNEQF
TRBJ2-3	TRBV7-8	ASSLARRGDTQY